This T cell receptor beta chain was captured by sequencing in a study of T cells after yellow fever vaccination. After removal of 8 bases from V and 6 bases from J, the junction contained 4 bases not matched to a gene. There are 14 residues in the CDR3. Germline V lookup: CDR1 KGHSH, CDR2 LQKENI. TCRdb reprocessed the 5' RACE reads with MiXCR, giving one entry per CDR3 protein. The sample has about 75,000 distinct CDR3 sequences, around 7.7% seen once. This clonotype has at least ten counts. The clonotype originates from a man aged 18 to 35 who received the YFV17D yellow fever vaccine. This sample comprised CD8+ T cells sorted from PBMCs, obtained approximately 11 days after the first yellow fever vaccination. V usage is TRBV18 and J usage is TRBJ2-1; 13 bases are shared with TRBD2. The CDR3 nucleotides are TGTGCCAGCCAAGGACTAGCGGGGGCCAATGAGCAGTTCTTC. This sequence encodes CASQGLAGANEQFF.